This T cell receptor (beta chain) is from a study of T cell responses to AZD1222 COVID-19 vaccine. Study background: The study pooled second doses at about 4 or about 12 weeks.

General study findings and limits: Repertoires were obtained only post-peak T cell response. Among those given AZD1222, only 5 to 7 were seropositive at baseline.

For this clone: As yet, its antigen is unknown.

Sequencing was performed with immunoSEQ multiplex PCR; in TCRdb, only in-frame clones are kept and a portion is missing. The sample includes around 160,000 clones, around 88% of them seen just once. The CDR3 covers 12 residues. V lost 3 bases and J 9 bases, leaving 11 bases between the germline ends. Per germline, CDR1 MNHEY and CDR2 SVGEGT. This sequence originates from an adult in good health. The V and J genes are TRBV6-2 or TRBV6-3 and TRBJ1-1; maybe TRBD1 (6 bases). Specimen: peripheral blood, collected on day 0 of AZD1222 vaccination. DNA for the CDR3: TGTGCCAGCAGTTATCAACAGGGCAAAGCTTTCTTT. Residues: CASSYQQGKAFF.